One and the same sample provided the 27 T cell receptor beta chains below, sequenced in a study of metastatic and nonmetastatic thyroid tumors. Every patient underwent thyroid surgery untreated. TCRdb re-called the PCR reads with MiXCR. The sample carries about 45,000 clones, less than 5% recorded once. The sequenced material came from blood. These receptors were taken from a female donor with papillary thyroid cancer or a benign thyroid nodule (not recorded which). Some clones in this sample may be carry-over from other donors' samples.

A few counts support this clone. A much larger clone sits a single nucleotide away, making a read error possible. The chain uses TRBV11-3 and TRBJ2-5; D possibly corresponds to TRBD2 (5 bases). The germline gives CDR1 SGHNT, CDR2 YENEEA. This CDR3 has 15 residues. The V end was cut by 0 bases, the J end by 1 base, with 9 bases between. DNA of the CDR3: TGTGCCAGCAGCTTAGATCTGGGGAGCCAAGAGACCCAGTACTTC. Protein: CASSLDLGSQETQYF. The entire variable domain, with the rest obtained from reference TRBV11-3 and TRBJ2-5, is as follows: EAGVVQSPRYKIIEKKQPVAFWCNPISGHNTLYWYLQNLGQGPELLIRYENEEAVDDSQLPKDRFSAERLKGVDSTLKIQPAELGDSAVYLCASSLDLGSQETQYFGPGTRLLVL.

For this clone: Relative to the germline gene, one junction end is altered; a read error may explain this. The chain joins TRBV4-2 to TRBJ2-5, with TRBD2 identical over 12 bases. Germline V gives CDR1 LGHNA, CDR2 YNFKEQ. The CDR3 consists of 17 residues. Written as DNA, the CDR3 is TGTGCCAGCAGCCAGGCCACACTAGCGGGAGGCCAAGAGACCCATTACTTC. Its translation: CASSQATLAGGQETHYF.

There are a few counts of this clone. At one end the junction does not follow the germline gene, possibly because of a read error. The chain employs TRBV5-8 and TRBJ1-5; D uncertain. The CDR3 consists of 16 residues. Germline CDR1 and CDR2: SGHTS and YDEGEE. The CDR3 nucleotides are TGTTCCAGCATCCGGTTGAGGGATGGGGGCAATCAGCCCCAGCATTTT. It is translated as CSSIRLRDGGNQPQHF.

V is TRBV18 and J is TRBJ2-7; D is ambiguous. The CDR3 spans 14 residues. Germline CDR1 reads KGHSH; CDR2 reads LQKENI. Deletions cut 3 bases from V and 2 bases from J, with 11 bases between. DNA of the CDR3: TGTGCCAGCTCACCCCCCCCCGACCCCTACGAGCAGTACTTC. Protein sequence: CASSPPPDPYEQYF.

This clone was observed a few times. The chain joins TRBV28 to TRBJ2-5, with TRBD1 matching 12 bases. Trimming took 5 bases from V and 0 from J; bases not matched to a gene: 7. This CDR3 contains 17 residues. CDR1 is MDHEN, CDR2 SYDVKM, per germline. CDR3 residues: CASSPRDRGRDQETQYF. As DNA, the CDR3 is TGTGCCAGCAGTCCAAGGGACAGGGGGCGGGACCAAGAGACCCAGTACTTC.

This clone was detected many times. V is TRBV30 and J is TRBJ2-7; 7 nucleotides align to TRBD1. The CDR3 length is 12 residues. V lost 5 bases, J lost 2 bases, and 3 bases stayed unmatched. Germline CDR1 and CDR2: GTSNPN and SVGIG (reference sequence). CDR3 sequence reads: CAWETGTYEQYF. CDR3 bases: TGTGCCTGGGAGACAGGGACCTACGAGCAGTACTTC.

The V call is TRBV2, the J call TRBJ1-3; 9 bases agree with TRBD1. The V and J ends lost 7 bases and 4 bases, in that order; junction bases with no gene match: 11. There are 16 residues in the CDR3. Germline-derived CDR1 and CDR2 are SNHLY and FYNNEI. CDR3 in amino acids: CASNTPQGAIGNTIYF. In nucleotides, the CDR3 is TGTGCCAGCAATACACCACAGGGGGCGATCGGAAACACCATATATTTT.

This clone was recorded at least ten times. V gene TRBV11-2 combines with J gene TRBJ2-7; TRBD2 matches at 7 bases. This CDR3 region has 14 residues. The V segment lost 5 bases and the J segment 2 bases; nucleotides outside the gene matches: 6. The V gene's germline CDR1 is SGHAT and CDR2 FQNNGV. CDR3 sequence reads: CASSLSGLTYEQYF. CDR3 DNA: TGTGCCAGCAGCCTTAGCGGGTTAACCTACGAGCAGTACTTC.

This clone was seen a handful of times. The gene calls are TRBV18 and TRBJ1-1, with 9 bases identical to TRBD1. This CDR3 is built from 13 residues. The germline V gene has CDR1 KGHSH and CDR2 LQKENI. The V segment lost 8 bases and the J segment 6 bases; nucleotides outside the gene matches: 7. The CDR3 region has the DNA TGTGCCAGCCGGGACAGGGCTGAAGCTGAAGCTTTCTTT. It yields the protein CASRDRAEAEAFF.

As for this clone: The junction and the germline gene differ at one end; a read error may be behind it. The gene calls are TRBV11-2 and TRBJ2-7; 7 bases map to TRBD2. Germline CDR1 SGHAT, CDR2 FQNNGV. This CDR3 region has 14 residues. As DNA, the CDR3 is TGTGCCAGCATGGCGGGAGCCCATGGCTACGGGCAGTACTTC. Its translation: CASMAGAHGYGQYF. Full variable domain (missing parts from reference TRBV11-2 and TRBJ2-7): EAGVAQSPRYKIIEKRQSVAFWCNPISGHATLYWYQQILGQGPKLLIQFQNNGVVDDSQLPKDRFSAERLKGVDSTLKIQPAKLEDSAVYLCASMAGAHGYGQYFGPGTRLTVT.

There are many counts of this clone. CDR3 residues: CASRRGTGGGQPQHF. CDR3 sequence (DNA): TGTGCCAGCAGGAGGGGGACAGGGGGCGGTCAGCCCCAGCATTTT. The gene calls are TRBV6-1 and TRBJ1-5; 12 bases map to TRBD1. The CDR3 loop spans 15 amino acids. V lost 6 bases and J lost 6; bases outside the gene matches: 6. In germline, CDR1 is MNHNS, CDR2 SASEGT.

In this sample, this clone turned up a few times. This chain uses TRBV3-1 with TRBJ2-7; 9 positions match TRBD1. The CDR3 has 15 amino acids. The V gene end was trimmed by 8 bases and the J gene end by 1 base; junction bases not matched to a gene: 9. Germline V gene sequence: CDR1 LGHDT, CDR2 YNNKEL (reference sequence). The CDR3 DNA is TGTGCCAGCTACGGTATGGGACAGGGATCCTACGAGCAGTACTTC. Translating gives CASYGMGQGSYEQYF.

This clone came up many times. This rearrangement joins TRBV5-1 to TRBJ1-4, with D possibly matching TRBD1 (6 bases). Germline CDR1 reads SGHRS; CDR2 reads YFSETQ. This CDR3 comprises 17 residues. Trimming left V 2 bases short and J 1 base short, with 15 bases between. The CDR3 spells CASSFLAGDETNEKLFF. The CDR3 DNA is TGCGCCAGCAGCTTCCTTGCAGGGGATGAAACTAATGAAAAACTGTTTTTT.

This clone was recorded at least ten times. V and J are TRBV9 and TRBJ2-1; 13 bases align to TRBD2. Germline assignment: CDR1 SGDLS and CDR2 YYNGEE. J lost 0 bases, V lost 0 bases, and 9 bases had no gene match. This CDR3 spans 20 amino acids. DNA of the CDR3: TGTGCCAGCAGCGTAGCTGCTGGGACTAGCGGGGCGAGCTCCTACAATGAGCAGTTCTTC. Amino acids: CASSVAAGTSGASSYNEQFF.

There are many counts of this clone. The J gene is TRBJ2-3, the V gene TRBV19; D tentatively fits TRBD1 or TRBD2 (5 bases each). The germline gives CDR1 LNHDA, CDR2 SQIVND (reference sequence). The CDR3 contains 14 residues. With 5 bases removed from V and 6 bases from J, the gap between germline ends came to 15 bases. The CDR3 sequence is CASSPDGAGDTQYF. The DNA for the CDR3 is TGTGCCAGTAGTCCTGACGGGGCAGGGGATACGCAGTATTTT.

The rearrangement links TRBV28 to TRBJ2-3; D possibly corresponds to TRBD2 (8 bases). V was pared by 6 bases and J by 13 bases, with 23 bases between. This CDR3 contains 14 residues. Germline CDR1 MDHEN, CDR2 SYDVKM. This chain's CDR3 is CASSFLSGTDTKYF. In nucleotides, the CDR3 is TGTGCCAGCAGCTTCCTTAGCGGGACAGACACGAAGTATTTT.

The V call is TRBV7-3, the J call TRBJ1-1; D ambiguous. The V and J ends lost 7 bases and 1 base respectively, with 10 bases between them. CDR1 and CDR2 (germline): SGHTA, FQGTGA. This CDR3 region has 13 residues. The CDR3 sequence is CASNLTQNTEAFF. The CDR3 bases are TGTGCCAGCAACTTGACACAGAACACTGAAGCTTTCTTT.

This clone was recorded many times. In the same sample, other DNA sequences code for this CDR3. The V call is TRBV12-3 or TRBV12-4, the J call TRBJ1-1, with no clear D. V dropped 0 bases and J dropped 0 bases, with 11 bases sitting between them. This CDR3 contains 16 residues. CDR3 region: CASSLAPQIMNTEAFF. DNA of the CDR3: TGTGCCAGCAGTTTAGCGCCTCAGATCATGAACACTGAAGCTTTCTTT.

A few counts support this clone. This chain uses TRBV24-1 with TRBJ1-5; D call uncertain. V was clipped by 1 base and J by 2 bases, with 2 bases between them. Looked up from germline, CDR1 is KGHDR and CDR2 is SFDVKD. This CDR3 has 13 residues. CDR3 in DNA: TGTGCCACCAGTGATTTCGGCAATCAGCCCCAGCATTTT. Translation: CATSDFGNQPQHF.

There are a few counts of this clone. The CDR3 protein is CASSTRPGKQETQYF. The DNA for the CDR3 is TGTGCCAGCAGCACCAGACCAGGGAAACAAGAGACCCAGTACTTC. The chain joins TRBV27 to TRBJ2-5; a possible D gene is TRBD1 (5 bases). This CDR3 spans 15 amino acids. Germline V gene lookup returns CDR1 MNHEY and CDR2 SMNVEV (reference sequence). Trimming pared 6 bases from V and 2 bases from J, leaving 16 bases between.

This clone came up many times. The genes are TRBV12-3 or TRBV12-4 and TRBJ2-1, with a tentative D call TRBD1 (6 bases). V lost 3 bases, J lost 2 bases, and 8 bases lay in between. The CDR3 is made up of 14 amino acids. The CDR3 DNA reads as TGTGCCAGCAGTTTTGGGGGCCCCTACAATGAGCAGTTCTTC. Its translation is CASSFGGPYNEQFF.

This clone was detected many times. This chain links TRBV24-1 with TRBJ1-1, with D perhaps TRBD1 (6 bases). The CDR3 runs 13 residues. Trimming removed 4 bases at V and 7 bases at J, with 12 bases between. CDR1 KGHDR and CDR2 SFDVKD come from the germline V gene. DNA for the CDR3: TGTGCCACCAGTGACCTGACAGGCTATGAAGCTTTCTTT. It is translated as CATSDLTGYEAFF.

This clone was seen ten or more times. The V call is TRBV29-1, the J call TRBJ1-1; D is uncertain. Germline values: CDR1 SQVTM, CDR2 ANQGSEA. This CDR3 is 14 amino acids long. The V end was cut by 6 bases, the J end by 0 bases, with 14 bases between. CDR3 DNA sequence: TGCAGCGTCGACGGACGGATAATGAACACTGAAGCTTTCTTT. Translating it yields CSVDGRIMNTEAFF.

This clone was observed many times. The chain is built from TRBV27 and TRBJ2-7; TRBD2 is a possible D gene (5 bases). CDR3 length equals 15 residues. The germline V and J ends were trimmed by 5 bases and 3 bases, with 17 bases remaining between them. CDR1 is MNHEY and CDR2 is SMNVEV in the germline V gene (reference sequence). The DNA for the CDR3 is TGTGCCAGCAGTCCAACTAGGGTTTCCCTCTACGAGCAGTACTTC. Its protein product is CASSPTRVSLYEQYF.

This clone appeared many times. The chain carries TRBV2 and TRBJ2-5, with D perhaps TRBD1 (5 bases). Trimming stripped 5 bases from V and 5 bases from J, with 12 bases between. From germline, CDR1 is SNHLY and CDR2 FYNNEI. There are 13 residues in the CDR3. The CDR3 spells CASSKGIEETQYF. The DNA of the CDR3 is TGTGCCAGCAGTAAGGGGATTGAGGAGACCCAGTACTTC.

This clone has ten or more counts. The chain links TRBV19 to TRBJ2-1; D uncertain. Germline CDR1 LNHDA, CDR2 SQIVND (reference sequence). Trimming pared 3 bases from V and 6 bases from J, leaving 12 bases between. The CDR3 length is 14 residues. The CDR3 region is CASSMGPASNEQFF. Written as DNA, the CDR3 is TGTGCCAGTAGTATGGGTCCCGCCTCCAATGAGCAGTTCTTC.

There are a few counts of this clone. A much larger clonotype is one base distant, so this may be a read error. The chain carries TRBV2 and TRBJ2-5; D gene ambiguous. Germline CDR1 SNHLY, CDR2 FYNNEI. The CDR3 loop spans 12 amino acids. The V and J ends lost 8 bases and 5 bases respectively, with 12 bases between them. The CDR3 sequence: CASVLEVETQYF. The CDR3 DNA sequence: TGTGCCAGCGTGCTAGAAGTGGAGACCCAGTACTTC.